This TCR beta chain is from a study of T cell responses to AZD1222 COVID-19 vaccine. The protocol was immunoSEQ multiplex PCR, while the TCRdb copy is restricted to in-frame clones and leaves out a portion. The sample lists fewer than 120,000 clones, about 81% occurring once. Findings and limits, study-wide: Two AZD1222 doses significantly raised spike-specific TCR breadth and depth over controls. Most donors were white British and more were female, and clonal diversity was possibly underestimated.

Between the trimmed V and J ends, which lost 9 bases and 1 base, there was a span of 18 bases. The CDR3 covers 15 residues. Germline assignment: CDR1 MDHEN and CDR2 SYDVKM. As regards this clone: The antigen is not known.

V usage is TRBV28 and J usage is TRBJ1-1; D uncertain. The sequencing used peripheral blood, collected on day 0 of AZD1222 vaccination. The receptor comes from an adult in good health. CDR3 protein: CASCVCTGSNTEAFF. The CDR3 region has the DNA TGTGCCAGTTGCGTTTGTACCGGTTCGAACACTGAAGCTTTCTTT. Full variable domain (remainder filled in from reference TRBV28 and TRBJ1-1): DVKVTQSSRYLVKRTGEKVFLECVQDMDHENMFWYRQDPGLGLRLIYFSYDVKMKEKGDIPEGYSVSREKKERFSLILESASTNQTSMYLCASCVCTGSNTEAFFGQGTRLTVV.